The following is a T cell receptor beta chain sequence with its context. This entry belongs to a study of blood T cell repertoires in COVID-19. Profiling relied on immunoSEQ multiplex PCR, and the TCRdb table lists in-frame clones only, not all of them. This table holds roughly 290,000 clones, around 87% found once. Germline V lookup: CDR1 WNHNN, CDR2 SYGVQD (reference sequence). Trimming took 4 bases from V and 3 from J, leaving 9 bases between them. This CDR3 has 14 residues. V gene TRBV10-1 combines with J gene TRBJ2-2; TRBD1 is a possible D gene (6 bases). The material sequenced was PBMCs or T cells enriched from blood (not recorded which). The receptor was isolated from a woman younger than 35 with acute COVID-19. CDR3 DNA sequence: TGCGCCAGCAGTGCATCAGGGGACACCGGGGAGCTGTTTTTT. Residues: CASSASGDTGELFF.